One sample yielded the 21 T cell receptor beta chains listed below, sequenced in a study of T-cell reconstitution after alpha-beta-depleted transplantation in children (TCRdb year 2016). In light of the paper, this sample's treatment or condition label describes: allogeneic hematopoietic cell transplantation with graft depleted of TCRalphabeta T cells and CD19 B cells. Library method: PCR. This sample was sequenced with an Illumina HiSeq 2500. Molecular barcoding was employed in the preparation of TCR libraries, with unique molecular identifiers being used to normalize TCRbeta repertoire quantification. TCRdb took the public reads, trimmed them with fastp at Q25, ran MiXCR for clone calling and kept in-frame beta chains. One record per CDR3 amino acid sequence lists the most common genes and DNA. Recorded for this sample are fewer than 150,000 distinct CDR3 sequences; 23% of them occurred a single time. The top ten hold roughly 10% of the sample.

Sample: PBMCs, mostly from graft donor cells, taken 180 days after TCRalphabeta/CD19-depleted stem cell transplant. The receptors derive from a male patient between 2 and 10 years old who had a stem cell transplant for chronic granulomatous disease, so the T cells may come from the graft donor.

This clonotype was picked up many times. Here the CDR3 DNA reads TGCAGTGCTAGGGAACAGGGTAACACTGAAGCTTTCTTT. It yields the protein CSAREQGNTEAFF. V usage is TRBV20-1 and J usage is TRBJ1-1; a possible D gene is TRBD1 (6 bases). Trimming cost V 3 bases and J 2 bases, with 10 bases left between them. Germline loops: CDR1 DFQATT, CDR2 SNEGSKA (reference sequence). The CDR3 covers 13 residues.

V gene TRBV4-1 combines with J gene TRBJ2-1; 9 bases line up with TRBD2. The CDR3 extends over 16 amino acids. V shed 3 bases and J 8 bases; nucleotides not matched to a gene: 11. Looked up from germline, CDR1 is MGHRA and CDR2 is YSYEKL. Here the CDR3 DNA reads TGCGCCAGCAGCCATCTCGCGGGTAGCGGGGGTTATGAGCAGTTCTTC. This gives the protein CASSHLAGSGGYEQFF.

Details on this clonotype: Compared with germline, one end of the junction differs, possibly owing to a read error. The V and J genes are TRBV7-7 and TRBJ1-1; 7 bases align to TRBD1. The CDR3 extends over 13 amino acids. Germline V gives CDR1 SSHAT, CDR2 FNYEAQ (reference sequence). CDR3 nucleotide sequence: TGTGCTAGCAGCTTATCCAGGGGGACTGAAGCTTTCTTT. Encoded protein: CASSLSRGTEAFF. Full variable domain (remainder filled in from reference TRBV7-7 and TRBJ1-1): GAGVSQSPRYKVTKRGQDVTLRCDPISSHATLYWYQQALGQGPEFLTYFNYEAQPDKSGLPSDRFSAERPEGSISTLTIQRTEQRDSAMYRCASSLSRGTEAFFGQGTRLTVV.

The chain combines TRBV12-3 or TRBV12-4 with TRBJ2-7; 9 bases fit TRBD1. With 4 bases clipped from V and 2 bases from J, the junction kept 3 bases outside the gene matches. There are 14 residues in the CDR3. Here the CDR3 DNA reads TGTGCCAGCAGTTCCTGGGACAGGGCCTACGAGCAGTACTTC. This translates into CASSSWDRAYEQYF.

This clonotype was seen a handful of times. The V and J genes are TRBV12-3 or TRBV12-4 and TRBJ2-5; 11 positions match TRBD2. V was pared by 7 bases and J by 2 bases, with 9 bases of the junction left unmatched. The CDR3 totals 16 residues. The CDR3 DNA reads as TGTGCCAGCAAACTTGCGCTAGCGGGGGGTCAAGAGACCCAGTACTTC. This encodes CASKLALAGGQETQYF.

This sequence joins TRBV29-1 and TRBJ2-1; a possible D gene is TRBD2 (6 bases). CDR3 length equals 15 residues. With 7 bases removed from V and 1 base from J, the gap between germline ends came to 17 bases. The germline V gene has CDR1 SQVTM and CDR2 ANQGSEA. CDR3 DNA sequence: TGCAGCGGCTCGGGCGGGATAAGGTCCTACAATGAGCAGTTCTTC. It specifies CSGSGGIRSYNEQFF.

The rearrangement links TRBV12-3 or TRBV12-4 to TRBJ1-5; D is undetermined. V was pared by 3 bases and J by 2 bases, with 11 bases between. The CDR3 has 15 amino acids. DNA for the CDR3: TGTGCCAGCAGTTTCCAGCGGCAGGGCAATCAGCCCCAGCATTTT. This sequence encodes CASSFQRQGNQPQHF.

V and J are TRBV5-5 and TRBJ2-1; no clear D gene. Trimming took off 1 base at V and 4 bases at J, with 6 bases between the two ends. The CDR3 runs 13 residues. CDR1 and CDR2 from the germline V gene are SGHKS and YYEKEE (reference sequence). The CDR3 DNA is TGTGCCAGCAGCTTGAGTTGGTACAATGAGCAGTTCTTC. Amino acids: CASSLSWYNEQFF. The whole variable domain, filled in from reference TRBV5-5 and TRBJ2-1, reads DAGVTQSPTHLIKTRGQQVTLRCSPISGHKSVSWYQQVLGQGPQFIFQYYEKEERGRGNFPDRFSARQFPNYSSELNVNALLLGDSALYLCASSLSWYNEQFFGPGTRLTVL.

The chain couples TRBV15 to TRBJ2-7; D is possibly TRBD2 (6 bases). Trimming cost V 0 bases and J 3 bases, with 15 bases left between them. CDR1 is LNHNV and CDR2 is YYDKDF in the germline V gene (reference sequence). The CDR3 totals 16 residues. The DNA for the CDR3 is TGTGCCACCAGCAGAGAAGCAGGGACTCGAATCTACGAGCAGTACTTC. This codes for CATSREAGTRIYEQYF.

This clonotype has only a few counts. The chain joins TRBV12-3 or TRBV12-4 to TRBJ2-1; tentative D call: TRBD2 (5 bases). The CDR3 spans 16 residues. Trimming removed 3 bases from V and 6 bases from J, with 18 bases in between. Here the CDR3 reads CASSFGGHGNRNEQFF. CDR3 DNA sequence: TGTGCCAGCAGTTTTGGCGGGCACGGGAACCGCAATGAGCAGTTCTTC.

For this clonotype: Compared with germline, one end of the junction differs, possibly owing to a read error. The chain employs TRBV9 and TRBJ2-7, with TRBD2 as a possible D gene (7 bases). Germline CDR1 and CDR2: SGDLS and YYNGEE. This CDR3 is 13 amino acids long. In DNA form, the CDR3 reads TGTGCCGGCAGTCCGGGGGGCCACTACGAGCAGTACTTC. This sequence encodes CAGSPGGHYEQYF.

This clonotype was found a few times. Here the CDR3 DNA reads TGCGCCAGCAGCTTGGGGCTAGCGGACTACAATGAGCAGTTCTTC. Its protein product is CASSLGLADYNEQFF. The gene calls are TRBV5-1 and TRBJ2-1; 7 bases align to TRBD2. Germline V lookup: CDR1 SGHRS, CDR2 YFSETQ. The V and J ends lost 0 bases and 3 bases, in that order; junction bases with no gene match: 3. The CDR3 is made up of 15 amino acids. Based on the CDR3 plus reference TRBV5-1 and TRBJ2-1, the full variable domain is KAGVTQTPRYLIKTRGQQVTLSCSPISGHRSVSWYQQTPGQGLQFLFEYFSETQRNKGNFPGRFSGRQFSNSRSEMNVSTLELGDSALYLCASSLGLADYNEQFFGPGTRLTVL.

The V call is TRBV14, the J call TRBJ2-2; D not resolved. CDR3 length equals 17 residues. The germline CDR1 and CDR2 sequences are SGHDN and FVKESK. The V gene lost 3 bases and the J gene lost 1 base, with 15 bases spanning the gap. Written as DNA, the CDR3 is TGTGCCAGCAGCCACCTTAAACACGGCTGGAACACCGGGGAGCTGTTTTTT. Encoded protein: CASSHLKHGWNTGELFF.

The V and J genes are TRBV9 and TRBJ2-1; TRBD1 agrees at 9 bases. The V segment lost 3 bases and the J segment 2 bases; nucleotides outside the gene matches: 3. The V gene's germline CDR1 is SGDLS and CDR2 YYNGEE. CDR3 length: 15 amino acids. The DNA for the CDR3 is TGTGCCAGCAGCGCCAGGACAGGGGCCTACAATGAGCAGTTCTTC. It is translated as CASSARTGAYNEQFF.

This clonotype was observed many times. The rearrangement uses TRBV5-1 and TRBJ2-1; 7 bases map to TRBD2. Germline CDR1 is SGHRS and CDR2 is YFSETQ. The CDR3 loop spans 15 amino acids. The V segment lost 0 bases and the J segment 4 bases; nucleotides outside the gene matches: 4. CDR3 loop: CASSLVSGVYNEQFF. In nucleotides, the CDR3 is TGCGCCAGCAGCTTGGTGAGCGGGGTATACAATGAGCAGTTCTTC.

The chain has TRBV20-1 and TRBJ2-7; 10 bases match TRBD2. V dropped 8 bases and J dropped 3; count of bases not matched to a gene: 10. This CDR3 contains 14 residues. CDR1 is DFQATT, CDR2 SNEGSKA, per germline (reference sequence). This chain's CDR3 is CSPTKASGSYEQYF. The CDR3 DNA is TGCAGTCCCACTAAGGCTAGCGGGAGCTACGAGCAGTACTTC.

This clonotype was detected ten times or more. CDR3 coding DNA: TGCGCCAGCAGCTTGGCTGAGGGTTCCGGGGCCAACGTCCTGACTTTC. Amino acids: CASSLAEGSGANVLTF. The chain links TRBV5-1 to TRBJ2-6, with D possibly TRBD2 on 5 matching bases. The V end lost 0 bases, the J end lost 4 bases, and 11 bases lay between the germline ends. The CDR3 covers 16 residues. CDR1 and CDR2 (germline): SGHRS, YFSETQ.

The chain joins TRBV7-2 to TRBJ1-2; 8 bases are a match to TRBD1. The CDR3 totals 15 residues. The ends lost 5 bases at V and 8 bases at J; junction bases unmatched: 13. Germline V CDR1 and CDR2: SGHTA, FQGNSA. CDR3 sequence (DNA): TGTGCCAGCAGCGGAAACAGGGGGGCCGGGCAGGGCTACACCTTC. It encodes CASSGNRGAGQGYTF.

In its sample, this clonotype was seen many times. The chain is built from TRBV29-1 and TRBJ1-2, with D unclear. Germline CDR1 SQVTM, CDR2 ANQGSEA. Trimming stripped 3 bases from V and 4 bases from J, with 6 bases between. This CDR3 has 11 residues. This chain's CDR3 is CSVDGFYGYTF. In nucleotides, the CDR3 is TGCAGCGTTGACGGCTTCTATGGCTACACCTTC.

This clonotype has a count of ten or more. The V and J genes are TRBV29-1 and TRBJ2-1, with D tentatively TRBD1 or TRBD2 (5 bases each). V was shortened by 1 base and J by 12 bases, with 13 bases between the two germline ends. The germline V gene encodes CDR1 SQVTM and CDR2 ANQGSEA. The CDR3 covers 12 residues. The CDR3 DNA is TGCAGCGTTGAAGTTGGGACCGAAGTGCAGTTCTTC. Residues: CSVEVGTEVQFF.

The table lists this clonotype with a few counts. V gene TRBV5-1 combines with J gene TRBJ2-1, with D possibly TRBD1 on 7 matching bases. Trimming removed 4 bases from V and 2 bases from J, with 13 bases in between. There are 15 residues in the CDR3. Germline V gives CDR1 SGHRS, CDR2 YFSETQ. CDR3 protein: CASSVQGGTYNEQFF. The CDR3 region has the DNA TGCGCCAGCAGCGTTCAGGGGGGAACCTACAATGAGCAGTTCTTC.